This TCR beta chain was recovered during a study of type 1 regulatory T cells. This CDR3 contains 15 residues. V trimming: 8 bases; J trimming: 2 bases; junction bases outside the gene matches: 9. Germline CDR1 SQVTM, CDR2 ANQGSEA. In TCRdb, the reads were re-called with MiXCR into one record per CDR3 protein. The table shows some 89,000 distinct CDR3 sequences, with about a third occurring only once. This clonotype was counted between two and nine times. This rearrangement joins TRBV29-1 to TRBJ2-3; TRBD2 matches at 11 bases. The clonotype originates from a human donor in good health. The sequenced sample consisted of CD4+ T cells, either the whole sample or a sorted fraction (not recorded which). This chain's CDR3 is CSSKTSGIHTDTQYF. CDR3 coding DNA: TGCAGCTCGAAGACTAGCGGGATACACACAGATACGCAGTATTTT.